This T cell receptor beta chain appears in the sequencing data of a study of T cell responses to AZD1222 COVID-19 vaccine. The table came from immunoSEQ multiplex PCR; TCRdb's copy has only in-frame clones and leaves some out. The sample includes around 170,000 clones, about 93% of them seen just once. V lost 5 bases to trimming and J lost 0 bases; unmatched junction nucleotides: 6. This CDR3 is built from 15 residues. The V gene's germline CDR1 is SGHAT and CDR2 FQNNGV. A remark on this clone: In the same sample, other DNA sequences code for this CDR3.

The genes are TRBV11-2 and TRBJ2-7; TRBD1 matches 8 bases. This TCR was sampled from an adult who received the AZD1222 COVID-19 vaccine. Sequencing used peripheral blood, obtained 28 days after the second AZD1222 dose. DNA for the CDR3: TGTGCCAGCAGCCCTGACAGGGGTCCCTCCTACGAGCAGTACTTC. It yields the protein CASSPDRGPSYEQYF.